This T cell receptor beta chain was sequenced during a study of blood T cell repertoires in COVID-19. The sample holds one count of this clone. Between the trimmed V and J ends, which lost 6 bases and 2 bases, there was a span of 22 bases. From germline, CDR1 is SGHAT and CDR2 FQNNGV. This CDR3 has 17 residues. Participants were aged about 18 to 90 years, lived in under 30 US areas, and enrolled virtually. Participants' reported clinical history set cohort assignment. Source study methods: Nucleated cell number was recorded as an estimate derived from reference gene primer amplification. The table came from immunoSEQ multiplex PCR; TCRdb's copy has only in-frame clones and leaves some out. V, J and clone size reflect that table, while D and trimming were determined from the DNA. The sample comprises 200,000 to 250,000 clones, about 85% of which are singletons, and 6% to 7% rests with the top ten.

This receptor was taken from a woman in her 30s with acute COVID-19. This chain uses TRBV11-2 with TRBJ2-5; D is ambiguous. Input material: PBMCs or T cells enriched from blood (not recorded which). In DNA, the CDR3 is TGTGCCAGCAGTGCAAACTCCCGTTTCCCCCTTCAAGAGACCCAGTACTTC. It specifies CASSANSRFPLQETQYF.